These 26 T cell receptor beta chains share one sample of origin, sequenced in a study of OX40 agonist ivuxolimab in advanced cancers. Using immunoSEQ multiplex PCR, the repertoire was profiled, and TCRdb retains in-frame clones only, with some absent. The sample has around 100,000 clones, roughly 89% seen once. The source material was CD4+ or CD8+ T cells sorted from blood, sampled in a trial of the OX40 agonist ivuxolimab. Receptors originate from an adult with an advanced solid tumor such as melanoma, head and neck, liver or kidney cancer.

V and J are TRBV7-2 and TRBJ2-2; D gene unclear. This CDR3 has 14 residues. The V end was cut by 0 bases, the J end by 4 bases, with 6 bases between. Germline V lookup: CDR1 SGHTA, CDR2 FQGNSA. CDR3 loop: CASSLARVTGELFF. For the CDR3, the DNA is TGTGCCAGCAGCTTAGCCAGAGTCACCGGGGAGCTGTTTTTT.

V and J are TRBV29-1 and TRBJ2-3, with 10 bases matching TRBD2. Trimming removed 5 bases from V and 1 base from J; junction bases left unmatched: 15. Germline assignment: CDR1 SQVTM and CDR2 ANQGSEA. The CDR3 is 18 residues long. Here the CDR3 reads CSVQRGGLAGAGTDTQYF. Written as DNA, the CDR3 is TGCAGCGTTCAAAGGGGCGGGCTAGCGGGAGCTGGCACAGATACGCAGTATTTT.

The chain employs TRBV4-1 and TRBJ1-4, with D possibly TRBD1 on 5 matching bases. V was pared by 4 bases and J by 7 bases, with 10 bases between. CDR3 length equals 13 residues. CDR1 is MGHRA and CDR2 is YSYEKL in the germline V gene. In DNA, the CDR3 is TGCGCCAGCAGCCGAGGGACTGGTGAAAAACTGTTTTTT. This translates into CASSRGTGEKLFF.

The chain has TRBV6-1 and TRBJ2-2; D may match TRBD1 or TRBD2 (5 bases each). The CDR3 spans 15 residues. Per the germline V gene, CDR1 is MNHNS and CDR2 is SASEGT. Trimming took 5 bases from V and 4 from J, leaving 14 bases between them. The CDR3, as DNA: TGTGCCAGCAGTTTGGGGCAGGCGGGCACCGGGGAGCTGTTTTTT. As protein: CASSLGQAGTGELFF.

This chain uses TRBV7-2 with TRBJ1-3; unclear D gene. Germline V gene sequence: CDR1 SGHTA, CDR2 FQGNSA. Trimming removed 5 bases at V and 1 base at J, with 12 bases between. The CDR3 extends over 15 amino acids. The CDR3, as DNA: TGTGCCAGCAGCCAAGTACCGGGATCTGGAAACACCATATATTTT. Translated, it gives CASSQVPGSGNTIYF. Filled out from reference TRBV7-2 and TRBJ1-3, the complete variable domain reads GAGVSQSPSNKVTEKGKDVELRCDPISGHTALYWYRQSLGQGLEFLIYFQGNSAPDKSGLPSDRFSAERTGGSVSTLTIQRTQQEDSAVYLCASSQVPGSGNTIYFGEGSWLTVV.

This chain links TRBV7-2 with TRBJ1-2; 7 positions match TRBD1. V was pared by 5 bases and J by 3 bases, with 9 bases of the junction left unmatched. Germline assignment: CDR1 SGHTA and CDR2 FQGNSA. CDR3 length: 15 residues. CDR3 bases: TGTGCCAGCAGCCCTACGACAGGGTTTGACTATGGCTACACCTTC. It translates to CASSPTTGFDYGYTF.

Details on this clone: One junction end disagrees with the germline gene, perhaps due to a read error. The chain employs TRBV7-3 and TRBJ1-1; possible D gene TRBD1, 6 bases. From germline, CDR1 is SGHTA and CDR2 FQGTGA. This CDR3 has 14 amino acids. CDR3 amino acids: CASSLNYRESEAFF. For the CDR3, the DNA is TGTGCCAGCAGTTTAAATTACAGGGAGTCTGAAGCTTTCTTT.

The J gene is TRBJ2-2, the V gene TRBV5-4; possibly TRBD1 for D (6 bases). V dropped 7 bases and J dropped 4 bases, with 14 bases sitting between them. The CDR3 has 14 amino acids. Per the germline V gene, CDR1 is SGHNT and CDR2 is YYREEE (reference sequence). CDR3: CASFLQGSTGELFF. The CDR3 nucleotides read TGTGCCAGCTTTCTCCAGGGGAGCACCGGGGAGCTGTTTTTT.

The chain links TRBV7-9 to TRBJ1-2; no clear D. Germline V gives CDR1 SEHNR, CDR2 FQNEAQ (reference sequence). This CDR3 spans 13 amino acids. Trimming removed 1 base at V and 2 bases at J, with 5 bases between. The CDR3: CASSLDDNYGYTF. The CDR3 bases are TGTGCCAGCAGCTTAGACGACAACTATGGCTACACCTTC.

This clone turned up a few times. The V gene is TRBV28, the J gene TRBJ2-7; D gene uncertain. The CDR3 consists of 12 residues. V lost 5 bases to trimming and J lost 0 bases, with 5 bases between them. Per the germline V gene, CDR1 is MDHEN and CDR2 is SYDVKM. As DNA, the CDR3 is TGTGCCAGCAGTCCCCTCTCCTACGAGCAGTACTTC. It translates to CASSPLSYEQYF.

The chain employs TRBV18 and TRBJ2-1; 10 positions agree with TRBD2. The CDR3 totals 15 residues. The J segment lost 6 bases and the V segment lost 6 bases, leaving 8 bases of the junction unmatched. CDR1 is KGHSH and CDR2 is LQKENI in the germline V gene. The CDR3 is CASSHERGGRNEQFF. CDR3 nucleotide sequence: TGTGCCAGCTCCCACGAGCGGGGGGGCCGCAATGAGCAGTTCTTC. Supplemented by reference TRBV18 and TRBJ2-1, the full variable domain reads NAGVMQNPRHLVRRRGQEARLRCSPMKGHSHVYWYRQLPEEGLKFMVYLQKENIIDESGMPKERFSAEFPKEGPSILRIQQVVRGDSAAYFCASSHERGGRNEQFFGPGTRLTVL.

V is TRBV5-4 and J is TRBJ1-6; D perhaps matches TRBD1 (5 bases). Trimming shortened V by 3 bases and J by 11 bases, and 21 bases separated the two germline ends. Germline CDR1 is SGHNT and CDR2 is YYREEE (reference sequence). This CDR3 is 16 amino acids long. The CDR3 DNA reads TGTGCCAGCAGCTCAGGAAGGGACCGGTCTGGTACACCCCTCCACTTT. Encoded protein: CASSSGRDRSGTPLHF.

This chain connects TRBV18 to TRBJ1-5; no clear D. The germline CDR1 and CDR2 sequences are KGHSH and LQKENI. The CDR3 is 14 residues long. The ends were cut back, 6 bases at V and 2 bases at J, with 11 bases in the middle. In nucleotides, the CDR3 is TGTGCCAGCTCCCACGATCCGGGCAATCAGCCCCAGCATTTT. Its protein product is CASSHDPGNQPQHF.

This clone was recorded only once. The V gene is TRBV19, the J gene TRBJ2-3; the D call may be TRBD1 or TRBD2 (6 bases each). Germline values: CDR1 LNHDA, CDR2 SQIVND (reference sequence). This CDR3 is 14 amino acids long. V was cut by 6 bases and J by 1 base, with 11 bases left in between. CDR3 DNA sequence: TGTGCCAGTAGGGGGGGCGGAGGCACAGATACGCAGTATTTT. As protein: CASRGGGGTDTQYF.

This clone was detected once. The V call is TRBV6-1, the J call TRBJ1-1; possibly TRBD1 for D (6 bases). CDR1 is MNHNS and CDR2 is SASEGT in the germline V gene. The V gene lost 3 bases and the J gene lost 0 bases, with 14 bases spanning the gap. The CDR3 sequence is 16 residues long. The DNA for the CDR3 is TGTGCCAGCAGTGAGGGGGCGGCCAGCTTGAACACTGAAGCTTTCTTT. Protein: CASSEGAASLNTEAFF.

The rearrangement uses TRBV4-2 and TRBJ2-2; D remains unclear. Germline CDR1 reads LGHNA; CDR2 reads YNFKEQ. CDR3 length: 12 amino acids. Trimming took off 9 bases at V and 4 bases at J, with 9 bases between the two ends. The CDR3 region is CASVGSTGELFF. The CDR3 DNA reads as TGTGCCAGTGTAGGGTCCACCGGGGAGCTGTTTTTT.

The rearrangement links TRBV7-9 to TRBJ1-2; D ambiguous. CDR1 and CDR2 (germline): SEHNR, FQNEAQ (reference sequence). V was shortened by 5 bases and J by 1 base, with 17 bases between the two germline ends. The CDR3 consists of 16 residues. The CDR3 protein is CASSKGLTTSNYGYTF. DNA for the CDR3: TGTGCCAGCAGCAAAGGACTGACTACTAGTAACTATGGCTACACCTTC. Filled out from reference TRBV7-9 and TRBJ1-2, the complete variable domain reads DTGVSQNPRHKITKRGQNVTFRCDPISEHNRLYWYRQTLGQGPEFLTYFQNEAQLEKSRLLSDRFSAERPKGSFSTLEIQRTEQGDSAMYLCASSKGLTTSNYGYTFGSGTRLTVV.

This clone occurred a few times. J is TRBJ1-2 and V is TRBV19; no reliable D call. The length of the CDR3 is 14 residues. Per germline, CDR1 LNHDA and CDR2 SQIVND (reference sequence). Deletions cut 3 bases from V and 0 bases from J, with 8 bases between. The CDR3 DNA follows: TGTGCCAGTAGTATTGGCCGGACTAACTATGGCTACACCTTC. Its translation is CASSIGRTNYGYTF.

The chain's CDR3 is CASSWGNTEAFF. DNA for the CDR3: TGTGCCAGCAGCTGGGGGAACACTGAAGCTTTCTTT. This rearrangement joins TRBV28 to TRBJ1-1, with D unresolved. The CDR3 has 12 residues. The ends were cut back, 6 bases at V and 1 base at J, with 6 bases in the middle. Per the germline V gene, CDR1 is MDHEN and CDR2 is SYDVKM.

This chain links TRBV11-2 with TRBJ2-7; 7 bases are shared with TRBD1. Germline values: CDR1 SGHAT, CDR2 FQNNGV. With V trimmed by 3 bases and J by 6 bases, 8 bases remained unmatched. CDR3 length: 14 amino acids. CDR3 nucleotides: TGTGCCAGCAGCTTCCCAACAGGGGTTAGCGAGCAGTACTTC. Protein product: CASSFPTGVSEQYF.

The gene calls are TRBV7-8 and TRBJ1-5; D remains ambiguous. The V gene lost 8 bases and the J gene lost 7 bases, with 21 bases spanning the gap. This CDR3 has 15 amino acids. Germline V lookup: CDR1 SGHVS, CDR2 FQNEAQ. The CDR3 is CASQKLLGGAQPQHF. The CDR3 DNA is TGTGCCAGCCAAAAACTGTTAGGTGGTGCCCAGCCCCAGCATTTT.

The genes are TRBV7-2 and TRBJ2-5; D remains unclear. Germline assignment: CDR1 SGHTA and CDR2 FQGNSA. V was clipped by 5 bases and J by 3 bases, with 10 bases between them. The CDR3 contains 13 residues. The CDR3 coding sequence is TGTGCCAGCAGCCCGTTAAGGGAAGAGACCCAGTACTTC. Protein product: CASSPLREETQYF.

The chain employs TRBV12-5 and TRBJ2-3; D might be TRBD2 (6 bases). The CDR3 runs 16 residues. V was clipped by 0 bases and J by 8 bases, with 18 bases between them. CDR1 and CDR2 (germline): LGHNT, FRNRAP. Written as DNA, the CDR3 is TGTGCTAGTGGTTTGGTACTGGAGGGGCGTACGAGTACGCAGTATTTT. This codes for CASGLVLEGRTSTQYF.

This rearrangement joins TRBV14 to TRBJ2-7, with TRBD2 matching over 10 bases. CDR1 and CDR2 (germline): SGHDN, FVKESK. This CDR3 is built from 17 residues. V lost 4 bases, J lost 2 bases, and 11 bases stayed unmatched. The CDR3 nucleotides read TGTGCCAGCAGCCCATTTGTGTTACTAGCGGGGACCTACGAGCAGTACTTC. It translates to CASSPFVLLAGTYEQYF. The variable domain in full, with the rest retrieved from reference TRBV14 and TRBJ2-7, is EAGVTQFPSHSVIEKGQTVTLRCDPISGHDNLYWYRRVMGKEIKFLLHFVKESKQDESGMPNNRFLAERTGGTYSTLKVQPAELEDSGVYFCASSPFVLLAGTYEQYFGPGTRLTVT.

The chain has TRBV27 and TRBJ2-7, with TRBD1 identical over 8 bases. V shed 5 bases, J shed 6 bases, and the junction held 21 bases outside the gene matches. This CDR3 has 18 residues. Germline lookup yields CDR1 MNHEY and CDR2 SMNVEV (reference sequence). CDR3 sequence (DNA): TGTGCCAGCAGTACCCCGGGGGCAGGGGGCCGTCTTATGGGCGAGCAGTACTTC. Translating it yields CASSTPGAGGRLMGEQYF.

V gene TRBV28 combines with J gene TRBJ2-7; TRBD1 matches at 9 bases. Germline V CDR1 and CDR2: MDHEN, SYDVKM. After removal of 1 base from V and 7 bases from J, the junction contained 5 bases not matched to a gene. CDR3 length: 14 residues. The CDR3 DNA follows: TGTGCCAGCAGTTTATCACAGGGGGCTGGAGAGCAGTACTTC. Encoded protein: CASSLSQGAGEQYF.